This TCR beta chain was obtained from a study of blood T cell repertoires in COVID-19. Overall study context: The cDNA or gDNA used as material had been derived from T cells, B-cell-depleted T cells, or PBMCs.

Trimming stripped 6 bases from V and 1 base from J, with 10 bases between. CDR3 length: 15 residues. Germline CDR1 and CDR2: MNHEY and SVGAGI. As handled by the study authors: Nucleated cell counts were estimated from reference gene primer amplification. Assay used: immunoSEQ multiplex PCR; TCRdb lists only in-frame clones, some missing. Clone size and the V and J calls come from that table; the DNA yielded D and trimming. The table has 110,000 to 150,000 clones, over 70% seen once. Sequenced input: peripheral blood. The rearrangement joins TRBV6-5 to TRBJ2-6, with D unresolved. The clonotype comes from a man aged 70-80 years who had recovered from COVID-19. The CDR3 DNA is TGTGCCAGCAGCTACCTCTCGTCTGGGGCCAACGTCCTGACTTTC. Amino acids: CASSYLSSGANVLTF.